Sequencing of this T cell receptor beta chain was carried out in a study of blood T cell repertoires in COVID-19. CDR1 and CDR2 from the germline V gene are SGHRS and YFSETQ. CDR3 length: 17 amino acids. V trimming: 4 bases; J trimming: 9 bases; junction bases outside the gene matches: 14. Only in-frame clones appear in the TCRdb table, and some are missing; sequencing was by immunoSEQ multiplex PCR. The sample has roughly 340,000 clones, about 89% seen once. The TCR sequence derives from a woman under 40 with COVID-19, enrolled during active disease. Sequencing was done on a sample of peripheral blood. The rearrangement links TRBV5-1 to TRBJ2-1; 12 bases agree with TRBD2. CDR3 sequence reads: CASSPDLLAGGHGEQFF. DNA for the CDR3: TGCGCCAGCAGCCCCGATCTTCTAGCGGGGGGGCATGGTGAGCAGTTCTTC.